Listed here is a single TCR beta chain. Its target is unknown. The entry originates in a study of shared clonotypes between healthy human individuals. Whole-study findings and limits: Naive CD4 clonotype sharing across a few donors was approximately 5%.

Nashville, Tennessee was home to all donors, who were Caucasian adults. Replicate PCRs for sorted subsets used roughly 200 ng DNA; this equaled about 30,000 T cell genomes. The protocol was immunoSEQ multiplex PCR, while the TCRdb copy is restricted to in-frame clones and leaves out a portion. Of some 2,100,000 clones detected, approximately 94% appear once; the ten largest clones hold 0.13%. V shed 3 bases and J 7 bases; nucleotides not matched to a gene: 1. CDR1 is SNHLY and CDR2 is FYNNEI in the germline V gene. The CDR3 consists of 13 residues. The chain combines TRBV2 with TRBJ2-2, with 8 bases aligning to TRBD1. This receptor was taken from a man aged 18-30 years in good health. The sample consisted of naive CD4+ T cells sorted from blood. Subset indicated: CD45RA+ positively selected. The CDR3 region has the DNA TGTGCCAGCAGTGACAGGGGGCTCGGGGAGCTGTTTTTT. Translation gives CASSDRGLGELFF.